At least ten counts were recorded for the clone carrying this TCR beta chain. Its antigen is undetermined. TCRdb analysed the reads with MiXCR anew, one entry per CDR3 protein. The sample yields approximately 130,000 distinct CDR3 sequences, roughly 9% seen once. These data are taken from a study of T cell repertoires in cytomegalovirus infection. Overall study context: From public TCR beta signatures came an indication of both CMV infection and matching HLA type.

General study results and limits: The study found HLA-C-restricted CMV-specific TCR beta clonotypes dominating the ex vivo response. Frequencies of public TCR beta families were cumulated, and this identified carriers of CMV plus the relevant HLA.

CDR1 and CDR2 (germline): MNHEY, SVGAGI. The V and J ends lost 0 bases and 6 bases respectively, with 17 bases between them. The CDR3 runs to 16 residues. Sequenced: PBMCs. This sequence originates from a human donor in good health (CMV status not recorded). Some clones in this sample may be carry-over from other donors' samples. The chain couples TRBV6-5 to TRBJ1-1; a weak D match, TRBD1 (6 bases). CDR3 in amino acids: CASSYSGEGGRAEAFF. CDR3 nucleotide sequence: TGTGCCAGCAGTTACTCGGGGGAAGGGGGAAGGGCTGAAGCTTTCTTT.